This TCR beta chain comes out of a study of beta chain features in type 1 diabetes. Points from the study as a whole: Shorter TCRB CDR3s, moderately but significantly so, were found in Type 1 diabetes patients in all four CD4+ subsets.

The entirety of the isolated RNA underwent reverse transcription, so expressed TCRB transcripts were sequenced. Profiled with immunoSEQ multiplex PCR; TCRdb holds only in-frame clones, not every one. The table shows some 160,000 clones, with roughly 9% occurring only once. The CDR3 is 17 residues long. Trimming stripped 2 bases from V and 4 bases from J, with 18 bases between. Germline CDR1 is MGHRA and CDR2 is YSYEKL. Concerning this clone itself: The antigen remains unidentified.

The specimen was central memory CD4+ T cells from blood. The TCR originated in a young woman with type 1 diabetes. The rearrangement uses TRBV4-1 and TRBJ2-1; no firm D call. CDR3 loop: CASSQLPTARRYNEQFF. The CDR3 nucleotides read TGCGCCAGCAGCCAACTGCCGACTGCCCGCCGGTACAATGAGCAGTTCTTC.